These 16 T cell receptor beta chains were sequenced from one sample in a study of blood T cell repertoires in COVID-19. Assay: immunoSEQ multiplex PCR; the TCRdb copy retains only in-frame clones and omits some. The sample holds roughly 430,000 clones; 88% are singletons and the top ten take approximately 1.3%. The specimen sequenced was PBMCs or T cells enriched from blood (not recorded which). These TCRs come from a woman under 30 who had been exposed to COVID-19.

The sample holds a few counts of this clone. The gene calls are TRBV20-1 and TRBJ2-1, with TRBD2 matching 9 bases. With V trimmed by 3 bases and J by 5 bases, 8 bases remained unmatched. This CDR3 comprises 15 residues. The germline gives CDR1 DFQATT, CDR2 SNEGSKA (reference sequence). The CDR3 region is CSASALAGLDNEQFF. The CDR3 nucleotides are TGCAGTGCTAGTGCGCTAGCGGGACTCGACAATGAGCAGTTCTTC.

This clone was observed many times. The CDR3 spells CAWSVLAGGPNEQFF. The CDR3 DNA reads as TGTGCCTGGAGTGTACTAGCGGGGGGGCCCAATGAGCAGTTCTTC. The chain carries TRBV30 and TRBJ2-1; 13 bases align to TRBD2. The CDR3 has 15 residues. V dropped 0 bases and J dropped 6; count of bases not matched to a gene: 2. Germline V lookup: CDR1 GTSNPN, CDR2 SVGIG (reference sequence). Combining the CDR3 with reference TRBV30 and TRBJ2-1 gives the whole variable domain SQTIHQWPATLVQPVGSPLSLECTVEGTSNPNLYWYRQAAGRGLQLLFYSVGIGQISSEVPQNLSASRPQDRQFILSSKKLLLSDSGFYLCAWSVLAGGPNEQFFGPGTRLTVL.

This chain joins TRBV25-1 and TRBJ1-4, with a possible D match to TRBD1 (5 bases). Trimming shortened V by 1 base and J by 1 base, and 7 bases separated the two germline ends. Germline loops: CDR1 MGHDK, CDR2 SYGVNS. The CDR3 length is 15 residues. This CDR3 reads CASSEFGGTNEKLFF. CDR3 bases: TGTGCCAGCAGTGAATTCGGGGGAACTAATGAAAAACTGTTTTTT.

The chain is built from TRBV19 and TRBJ2-3, with 8 bases that match TRBD2. The V gene end was trimmed by 3 bases and the J gene end by 3 bases; junction bases not matched to a gene: 5. The CDR3 covers 15 residues. Germline V gene lookup returns CDR1 LNHDA and CDR2 SQIVND (reference sequence). As DNA, the CDR3 is TGTGCCAGTAGTATCGTAACGGGAGGGACAGATACGCAGTATTTT. It specifies CASSIVTGGTDTQYF. The full variable domain, its missing parts supplied by reference TRBV19 and TRBJ2-3, is DGGITQSPKYLFRKEGQNVTLSCEQNLNHDAMYWYRQDPGQGLRLIYYSQIVNDFQKGDIAEGYSVSREKKESFPLTVTSAQKNPTAFYLCASSIVTGGTDTQYFGPGTRLTVL.

The chain is built from TRBV5-4 and TRBJ1-1, with 9 bases lining up with TRBD1. The length of the CDR3 is 16 residues. The junction had 6 bases not matched to a gene; V was cut back by 2 bases and J by 1 base. Germline CDR1 and CDR2: SGHNT and YYREEE (reference sequence). CDR3 bases: TGTGCCAGCAGCTTACGGACAGGGGAGGGGAACACTGAAGCTTTCTTT. Encoded protein: CASSLRTGEGNTEAFF.

The V gene is TRBV24-1, the J gene TRBJ2-3; TRBD1 matches at 7 bases. V gave up 4 bases and J gave up 8 bases; unmatched junction bases: 8. The CDR3 is made up of 14 amino acids. Germline V lookup: CDR1 KGHDR, CDR2 SFDVKD. The CDR3 protein is CATSEPSTGFTQYF. CDR3 nucleotide sequence: TGTGCCACCAGTGAACCCTCGACAGGGTTTACGCAGTATTTT.

The gene calls are TRBV12-3 or TRBV12-4 and TRBJ1-2; D is unclear. The CDR3 has 13 residues. The V gene lost 9 bases and the J gene lost 0 bases, with 11 bases spanning the gap. In DNA form, the CDR3 reads TGTGCCAGACGAATCCTAGCTAACTATGGCTACACCTTC. Translation: CARRILANYGYTF.

The chain joins TRBV2 to TRBJ2-6; the match to TRBD1 covers 8 bases. From germline, CDR1 is SNHLY and CDR2 FYNNEI. With V trimmed by 6 bases and J by 0 bases, 7 bases remained unmatched. The CDR3 runs to 17 residues. The CDR3 loop is CASRRTGISSGANVLTF. The CDR3 bases are TGTGCCAGCAGGAGGACAGGGATATCCTCTGGGGCCAACGTCCTGACTTTC.

The rearrangement joins TRBV10-3 to TRBJ1-6, with D maybe TRBD1 (5 bases). From germline, CDR1 is ENHRY and CDR2 SYGVKD. This CDR3 is built from 16 residues. V was trimmed by 2 bases and J by 4 bases, leaving 12 bases between them. This CDR3 reads CAISEGAHQYNSPLHF. Here the CDR3 DNA reads TGTGCCATCAGTGAGGGGGCCCACCAATATAATTCACCCCTCCACTTT.

The chain employs TRBV7-9 and TRBJ1-2; TRBD1 aligns across 9 bases. Germline V gene sequence: CDR1 SEHNR, CDR2 FQNEAQ (reference sequence). V lost 1 base and J lost 2; bases outside the gene matches: 11. The CDR3 extends over 18 amino acids. DNA of the CDR3: TGTGCCAGCAGCTTAGTCGAGTTACGGGACAGGGAGAACTATGGCTACACCTTC. Translation gives CASSLVELRDRENYGYTF.

The chain employs TRBV6-2 or TRBV6-3 and TRBJ1-5; D unresolved. Germline CDR1 and CDR2: MNHEY and SVGEGT. V shed 5 bases and J shed 0 bases, with 11 bases lying between them. There are 15 residues in the CDR3. CDR3 bases: TGTGCCAGCAGTACCCCGGCGGATAGCAATCAGCCCCAGCATTTT. Amino acid sequence: CASSTPADSNQPQHF.

The chain combines TRBV5-8 with TRBJ2-5; 9 nucleotides line up with TRBD1. J was trimmed by 1 base and V by 1 base; bases with no gene match: 8. Looked up from germline, CDR1 is SGHTS and CDR2 is YDEGEE. The CDR3 is 17 residues long. The CDR3 DNA reads TGTGCCAGCAGCTTGTGGGGCACAGGGGGCGGCCAAGAGACCCAGTACTTC. It specifies CASSLWGTGGGQETQYF.

Notes on this clone: One end of the junction fails to match germline, which may point to a read error. This rearrangement joins TRBV7-7 to TRBJ1-5, with TRBD1 identical over 9 bases. This CDR3 has 18 amino acids. The germline V gene has CDR1 SSHAT and CDR2 FNYEAQ (reference sequence). The CDR3 region is CASSLPRDRVARNQPQHF. In DNA form, the CDR3 reads TGTGCTAGCAGCTTACCCCGGGACAGGGTCGCTAGGAATCAGCCCCAGCATTTT.

The rearrangement links TRBV14 to TRBJ2-3, with 8 bases identical to TRBD2. Germline assignment: CDR1 SGHDN and CDR2 FVKESK. The J segment lost 4 bases and the V segment lost 5 bases, leaving 5 bases of the junction unmatched. The CDR3 contains 14 residues. This CDR3 reads CASSAATSADTQYF. In DNA form, the CDR3 reads TGTGCCAGCAGCGCAGCGACTAGCGCAGATACGCAGTATTTT.

V and J are TRBV18 and TRBJ1-5, with D perhaps TRBD1 (5 bases). Looked up from germline, CDR1 is KGHSH and CDR2 is LQKENI. Trimming shortened V by 6 bases and J by 0 bases, and 12 bases separated the two germline ends. This CDR3 spans 15 amino acids. CDR3 protein: CASSPDRYSNQPQHF. Written as DNA, the CDR3 is TGTGCCAGCTCCCCAGACAGATATAGCAATCAGCCCCAGCATTTT. The full variable domain, with the rest looked up from reference TRBV18 and TRBJ1-5, is NAGVMQNPRHLVRRRGQEARLRCSPMKGHSHVYWYRQLPEEGLKFMVYLQKENIIDESGMPKERFSAEFPKEGPSILRIQQVVRGDSAAYFCASSPDRYSNQPQHFGDGTRLSIL.

The chain is built from TRBV25-1 and TRBJ1-4, with D perhaps TRBD1 (6 bases). Trimming pared 7 bases from V and 0 bases from J, leaving 12 bases between. The V gene's germline CDR1 is MGHDK and CDR2 SYGVNS. The CDR3 loop spans 15 amino acids. CDR3 DNA: TGTGCCAGCAACACGAAGGGGGCAACTAATGAAAAACTGTTTTTT. It encodes CASNTKGATNEKLFF.